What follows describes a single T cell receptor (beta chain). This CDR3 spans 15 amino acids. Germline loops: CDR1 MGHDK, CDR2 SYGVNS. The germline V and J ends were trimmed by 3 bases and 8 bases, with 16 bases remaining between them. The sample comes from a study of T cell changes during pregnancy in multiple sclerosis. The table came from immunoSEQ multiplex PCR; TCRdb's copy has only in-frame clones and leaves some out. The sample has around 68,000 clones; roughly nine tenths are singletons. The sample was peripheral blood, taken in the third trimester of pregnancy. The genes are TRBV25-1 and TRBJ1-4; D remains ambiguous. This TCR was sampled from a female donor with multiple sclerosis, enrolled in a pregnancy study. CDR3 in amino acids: CASSDFGPDFEKLFF. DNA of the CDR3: TGTGCCAGCAGTGATTTTGGACCGGACTTCGAAAAACTGTTTTTT.